Listed here are 21 T cell receptor beta chains from one sample, sequenced in a study of control samples from healthy donors and cancer patients. Only in-frame clones appear in the TCRdb table, and some are missing; sequencing was by immunoSEQ multiplex PCR. The data contain more than 100,000 clones, approximately 89% of them singletons. What was sequenced was blood. The receptors come from a woman between 18 and 29 years old in good health.

In this sample, this clone turned up once. V is TRBV19 and J is TRBJ2-7; 8 bases are a match to TRBD1. The CDR3 has 15 residues. V was pared by 3 bases and J by 7 bases, with 11 bases of the junction left unmatched. CDR1 and CDR2 (germline): LNHDA, SQIVND (reference sequence). In DNA form, the CDR3 reads TGTGCCAGTAGTATCTCCGGGACAGGCTATTTGGAGCAGTACTTC. The encoded protein is CASSISGTGYLEQYF.

J is TRBJ1-6 and V is TRBV5-4; no firm D call. The CDR3 spans 16 residues. From germline, CDR1 is SGHNT and CDR2 YYREEE (reference sequence). V gave up 7 bases and J gave up 1 base, with 15 bases separating them. The CDR3 DNA sequence: TGTGCCAGCGTATGGCCCGGGATGTCCTATAATTCACCCCTCCACTTT. Translating it yields CASVWPGMSYNSPLHF.

In DNA form, the CDR3 reads TGTGCCAGTAGGCCAACAGGGGGTGGCTCCTACGAGCAGTACTTC. It yields the protein CASRPTGGGSYEQYF. The rearrangement joins TRBV19 to TRBJ2-7, with 8 positions matching TRBD1. The CDR3 spans 15 residues. Germline V lookup: CDR1 LNHDA, CDR2 SQIVND (reference sequence). V was clipped by 6 bases and J by 0 bases; unmatched bases: 7.

The CDR3 reads CASSLVGGSSGNTIYF. CDR3 DNA: TGTGCCAGCAGCTTAGTTGGAGGGTCCTCTGGAAACACCATATATTTT. The chain carries TRBV7-3 and TRBJ1-3; no definite D call. V lost 2 bases and J lost 0, with 11 bases in between. The CDR3 covers 16 residues. Germline V CDR1 and CDR2: SGHTA, FQGTGA.

V usage is TRBV18 and J usage is TRBJ1-6; maybe TRBD1 (5 bases). Trimming cost V 3 bases and J 15 bases, with 18 bases left between them. Germline V gene data show CDR1 as KGHSH and CDR2 as LQKENI. CDR3 length: 14 residues. CDR3 DNA: TGTGCCAGCTCACCCCCAAGCCAGGGAGCCATCCTCCACTTT. Residues: CASSPPSQGAILHF.

Many counts were recorded for this clone. V and J are TRBV7-7 and TRBJ2-5; 16 bases are shared with TRBD2. This CDR3 comprises 20 residues. Per the germline V gene, CDR1 is SSHAT and CDR2 is FNYEAQ (reference sequence). The junction had 15 bases not matched to a gene; V was cut back by 6 bases and J by 2 bases. CDR3 coding DNA: TGTGCCAGCAGTCGAACCCCTCCGGGACTAGCGGGGGGGGGTCAAGAGACCCAGTACTTC. Translated: CASSRTPPGLAGGGQETQYF.

The rearrangement uses TRBV10-3 and TRBJ1-1; 9 nucleotides agree with TRBD1. The CDR3 is made up of 13 amino acids. Germline assignment: CDR1 ENHRY and CDR2 SYGVKD. Germline trimming cut 5 bases from V and 3 bases from J; bases unmatched to any gene: 1. CDR3 sequence reads: CAISRQGDTEAFF. The CDR3 DNA is TGTGCCATCAGTAGACAGGGGGACACTGAAGCTTTCTTT.

This chain connects TRBV28 to TRBJ2-7; the match to TRBD2 covers 12 bases. V lost 5 bases, J lost 5 bases, and 19 bases stayed unmatched. CDR3 length equals 19 residues. Germline CDR1 MDHEN, CDR2 SYDVKM. DNA for the CDR3: TGTGCCAGCAGTCCACCGGGGCTAGCGGGAGGGGGGAGGAGGAACGAGCAGTACTTC. This sequence encodes CASSPPGLAGGGRRNEQYF.

The V and J genes are TRBV9 and TRBJ2-1; D might be TRBD1 (6 bases). The CDR3 sequence is 13 residues long. Germline CDR1 reads SGDLS; CDR2 reads YYNGEE. V lost 0 bases to trimming and J lost 9 bases, with 10 bases between them. CDR3 sequence (DNA): TGTGCCAGCAGCGTAGTAGGGGGTGTTGAGCAGTTCTTC. It encodes CASSVVGGVEQFF. Combining the CDR3 with reference TRBV9 and TRBJ2-1 gives the whole variable domain DSGVTQTPKHLITATGQRVTLRCSPRSGDLSVYWYQQSLDQGLQFLIQYYNGEERAKGNILERFSAQQFPDLHSELNLSSLELGDSALYFCASSVVGGVEQFFGPGTRLTVL.

This chain uses TRBV6-5 with TRBJ2-2, with unresolved D. This CDR3 contains 13 residues. The germline CDR1 and CDR2 sequences are MNHEY and SVGAGI. Trimming left V 5 bases short and J 2 bases short, with 6 bases between. CDR3 coding DNA: TGTGCCAGCAGTCAGTTTAACACCGGGGAGCTGTTTTTT. Its protein product is CASSQFNTGELFF.

The genes are TRBV28 and TRBJ2-1; D not certain. Trimming took 3 bases from V and 5 from J, leaving 2 bases between them. The germline gives CDR1 MDHEN, CDR2 SYDVKM. The CDR3 loop spans 11 amino acids. CDR3 amino acids: CASSFNNEQFF. For the CDR3, the DNA is TGTGCCAGCAGTTTTAACAATGAGCAGTTCTTC.

This chain joins TRBV5-1 and TRBJ2-5; 8 bases line up with TRBD2. Germline V lookup: CDR1 SGHRS, CDR2 YFSETQ. The CDR3 length is 15 residues. V lost 4 bases and J lost 2; bases outside the gene matches: 7. CDR3 loop: CASSPGGRYQETQYF. CDR3 coding DNA: TGCGCCAGCAGCCCGGGGGGGCGGTATCAAGAGACCCAGTACTTC.

J is TRBJ1-3 and V is TRBV24-1; possible D gene TRBD1, 5 bases. The CDR3 covers 16 residues. Trimming pared 8 bases from V and 1 base from J, leaving 17 bases between. CDR1 is KGHDR, CDR2 SFDVKD, per germline. The CDR3: CATTVEPQGSGNTIYF. The CDR3 DNA follows: TGTGCCACCACCGTCGAACCCCAGGGTTCTGGAAACACCATATATTTT.

The chain couples TRBV6-5 to TRBJ1-1; tentatively, D is TRBD1 (5 bases). The CDR3 spans 15 residues. Germline CDR1 and CDR2: MNHEY and SVGAGI. Deletions cut 2 bases from V and 0 bases from J, with 10 bases between. This CDR3 reads CASSYVAGMNTEAFF. The CDR3 DNA reads as TGTGCCAGCAGTTACGTGGCAGGGATGAACACTGAAGCTTTCTTT.

The chain employs TRBV7-6 and TRBJ2-3; 10 bases are a match to TRBD2. This CDR3 has 15 residues. Per the germline V gene, CDR1 is SGHVS and CDR2 is FNYEAQ. Germline trimming cut 5 bases from V and 5 bases from J; bases unmatched to any gene: 7. The CDR3 region is CASSQAGGQEDTQYF. DNA for the CDR3: TGTGCCAGCAGCCAAGCGGGAGGGCAGGAAGATACGCAGTATTTT.

This rearrangement joins TRBV30 to TRBJ2-3, with D possibly being TRBD2 (6 bases). Trimming took 4 bases from V and 5 from J, leaving 10 bases between them. Germline loops: CDR1 GTSNPN, CDR2 SVGIG (reference sequence). The CDR3 sequence is 12 residues long. This CDR3 reads CAWTLGGDTQYF. In DNA, the CDR3 is TGTGCCTGGACCCTCGGGGGAGATACGCAGTATTTT.

The genes are TRBV2 and TRBJ2-7; D is ambiguous. V lost 0 bases and J lost 0, with 15 bases in between. The germline V gene has CDR1 SNHLY and CDR2 FYNNEI. This CDR3 spans 17 amino acids. CDR3 sequence (DNA): TGTGCCAGCAGTGAAGCGCTTGCTGTGTTGGCCTCCTACGAGCAGTACTTC. Protein product: CASSEALAVLASYEQYF.

This clone came up once. The V call is TRBV6-6, the J call TRBJ2-1; the D gene is possibly TRBD2 (5 bases). The CDR3 covers 12 residues. V was pared by 6 bases and J by 10 bases, with 13 bases between. Germline V gene data show CDR1 as MNHNY and CDR2 as SVGAGI (reference sequence). CDR3 sequence: CASRKFSGEQFF. The CDR3 DNA reads TGTGCCAGCAGGAAGTTCTCGGGAGAGCAGTTCTTC.

The chain has TRBV20-1 and TRBJ2-3; D is uncertain. This CDR3 contains 12 residues. Germline V CDR1 and CDR2: DFQATT, SNEGSKA (reference sequence). Trimming removed 3 bases from V and 5 bases from J, with 9 bases in between. The CDR3 is CSASDPGDTQYF. CDR3 sequence (DNA): TGCAGTGCTAGTGATCCGGGAGATACGCAGTATTTT.

The CDR3 here is CASSFLLGNTEAFF. CDR3 DNA: TGTGCCAGCAGCTTTCTCCTTGGGAACACTGAAGCTTTCTTT. This sequence joins TRBV7-2 and TRBJ1-1; D remains ambiguous. The V and J ends lost 3 bases and 1 base respectively, with 9 bases between them. The CDR3 is made up of 14 amino acids. Germline loops: CDR1 SGHTA, CDR2 FQGNSA.

The V and J genes are TRBV24-1 and TRBJ1-2; tentative D call: TRBD1 (6 bases). V lost 3 bases and J lost 5, with 6 bases in between. The CDR3 totals 12 residues. Germline CDR1 KGHDR, CDR2 SFDVKD. The CDR3 loop reads CATSDTGYGYTF. In DNA, the CDR3 is TGTGCCACCAGTGATACAGGGTATGGCTACACCTTC.